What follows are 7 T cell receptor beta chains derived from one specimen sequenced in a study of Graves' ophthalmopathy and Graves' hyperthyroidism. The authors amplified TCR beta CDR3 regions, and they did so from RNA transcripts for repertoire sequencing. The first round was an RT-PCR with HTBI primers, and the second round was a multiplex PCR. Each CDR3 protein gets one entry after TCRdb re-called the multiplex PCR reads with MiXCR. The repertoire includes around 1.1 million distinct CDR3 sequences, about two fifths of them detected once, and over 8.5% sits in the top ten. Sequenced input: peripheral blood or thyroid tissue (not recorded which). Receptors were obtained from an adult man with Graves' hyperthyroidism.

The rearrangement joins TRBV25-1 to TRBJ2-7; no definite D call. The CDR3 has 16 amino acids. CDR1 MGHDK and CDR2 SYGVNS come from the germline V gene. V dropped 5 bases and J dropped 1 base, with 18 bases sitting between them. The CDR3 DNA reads TGTGCCAGCAGTTTATCCTCCGCCCGGGTTTCCTACGAGCAGTACTTC. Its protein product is CASSLSSARVSYEQYF.

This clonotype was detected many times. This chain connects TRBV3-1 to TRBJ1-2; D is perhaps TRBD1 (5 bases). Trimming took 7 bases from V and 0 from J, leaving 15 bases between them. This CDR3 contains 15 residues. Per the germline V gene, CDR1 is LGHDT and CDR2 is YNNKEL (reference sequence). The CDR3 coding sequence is TGTGCCAGCACCCCGGGACGGATCTCTAACTATGGCTACACCTTC. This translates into CASTPGRISNYGYTF.

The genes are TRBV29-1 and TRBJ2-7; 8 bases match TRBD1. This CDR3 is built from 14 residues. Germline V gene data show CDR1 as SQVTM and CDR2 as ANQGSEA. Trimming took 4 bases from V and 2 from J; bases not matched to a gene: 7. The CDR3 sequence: CSVGAGTGTYEQYF. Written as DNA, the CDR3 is TGCAGCGTTGGGGCCGGGACAGGCACCTACGAGCAGTACTTC.

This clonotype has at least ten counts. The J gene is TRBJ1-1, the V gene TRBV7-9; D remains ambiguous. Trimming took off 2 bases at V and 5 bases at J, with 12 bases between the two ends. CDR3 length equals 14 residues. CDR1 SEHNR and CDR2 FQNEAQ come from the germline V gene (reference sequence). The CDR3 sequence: CASSLIPITTEAFF. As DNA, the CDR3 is TGTGCCAGCAGCTTAATCCCGATAACAACTGAAGCTTTCTTT.

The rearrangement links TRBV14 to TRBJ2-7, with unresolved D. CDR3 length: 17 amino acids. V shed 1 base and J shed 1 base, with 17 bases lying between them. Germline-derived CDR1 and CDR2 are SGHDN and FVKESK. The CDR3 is CASSQVAMVGLSYEQYF. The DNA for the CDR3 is TGTGCCAGCAGCCAAGTAGCTATGGTGGGGTTATCCTACGAGCAGTACTTC.

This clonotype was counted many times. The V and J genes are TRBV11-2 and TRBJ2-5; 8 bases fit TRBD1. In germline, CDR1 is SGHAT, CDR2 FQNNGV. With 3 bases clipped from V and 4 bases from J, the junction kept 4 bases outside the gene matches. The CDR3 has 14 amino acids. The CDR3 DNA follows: TGTGCCAGCAGCTTCGCCAGGGGGCGAGAGACCCAGTACTTC. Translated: CASSFARGRETQYF. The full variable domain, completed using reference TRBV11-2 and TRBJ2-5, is EAGVAQSPRYKIIEKRQSVAFWCNPISGHATLYWYQQILGQGPKLLIQFQNNGVVDDSQLPKDRFSAERLKGVDSTLKIQPAKLEDSAVYLCASSFARGRETQYFGPGTRLLVL.

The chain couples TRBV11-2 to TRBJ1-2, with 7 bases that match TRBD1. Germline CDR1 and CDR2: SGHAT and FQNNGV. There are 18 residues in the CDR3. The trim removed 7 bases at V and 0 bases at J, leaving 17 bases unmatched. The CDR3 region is CASTEAGQSPLTNYGYTF. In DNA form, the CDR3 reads TGTGCCAGCACCGAAGCGGGACAGTCGCCCCTTACTAACTATGGCTACACCTTC.